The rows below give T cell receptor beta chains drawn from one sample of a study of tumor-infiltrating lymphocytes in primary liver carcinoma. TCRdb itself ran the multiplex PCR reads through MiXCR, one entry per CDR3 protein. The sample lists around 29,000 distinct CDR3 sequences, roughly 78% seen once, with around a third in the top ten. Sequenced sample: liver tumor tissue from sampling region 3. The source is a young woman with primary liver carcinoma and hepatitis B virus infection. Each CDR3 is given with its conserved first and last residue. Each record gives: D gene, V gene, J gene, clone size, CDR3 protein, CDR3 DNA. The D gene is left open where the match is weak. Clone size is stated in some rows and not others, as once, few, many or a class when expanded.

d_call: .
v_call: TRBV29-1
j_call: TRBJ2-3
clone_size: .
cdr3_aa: CIRQGSASGTLTDTQYF
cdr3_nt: TGCATCCGACAGGGGTCGGCTAGCGGGACCCTTACAGATACGCAGTATTTT

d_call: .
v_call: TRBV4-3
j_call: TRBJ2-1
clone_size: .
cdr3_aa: CASSQDAGRSYDEQFF
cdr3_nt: TGCGCCAGCAGCCAAGATGCGGGTAGGTCCTACGATGAGCAGTTCTTC

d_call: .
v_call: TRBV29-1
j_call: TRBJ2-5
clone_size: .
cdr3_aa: CSIETGRGVRKAQYF
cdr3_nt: TGCAGCATTGAAACCGGAAGGGGAGTGAGGAAGGCCCAGTACTTC

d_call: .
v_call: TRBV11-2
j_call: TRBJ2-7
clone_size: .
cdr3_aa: CASTFSAGYEQYF
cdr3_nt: TGTGCCAGCACCTTTTCGGCGGGGTACGAGCAATACTTC

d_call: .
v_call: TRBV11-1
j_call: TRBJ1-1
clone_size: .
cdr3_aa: CASSFGRGYSEAFF
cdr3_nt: TGTGCCAGTAGCTTCGGGCGGGGCTACAGTGAAGCTTTCTTT

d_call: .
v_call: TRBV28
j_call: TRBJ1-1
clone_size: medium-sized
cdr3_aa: CASSFGREAFF
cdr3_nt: TGTGCCAGCAGTTTCGGGCGGGAAGCTTTCTTT

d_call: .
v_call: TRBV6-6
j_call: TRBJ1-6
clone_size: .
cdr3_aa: CASSYTGMDSPPHF
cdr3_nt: TGTGCCAGCAGTTACACAGGTATGGATTCACCCCCACACTTT

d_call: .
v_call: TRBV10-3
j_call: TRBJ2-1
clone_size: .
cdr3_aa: CAISETMAAGAYNEHFF
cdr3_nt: TGTGCAATCAGTGAGACCATGGCGGCTGGCGCCTACAATGAGCATTTCTTC

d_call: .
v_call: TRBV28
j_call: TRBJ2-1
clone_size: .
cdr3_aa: CASSYLRGVRYNVQFF
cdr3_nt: TGTGCCAGCAGCTATTTGAGGGGAGTGCGATACAATGTGCAGTTCTTC

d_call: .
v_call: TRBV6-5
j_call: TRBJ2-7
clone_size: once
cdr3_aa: CAGSYKNSRSYEQYF
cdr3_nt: TGTGCCGGCAGTTACAAGAACAGCAGGTCCTACGAGCAGTACTTC

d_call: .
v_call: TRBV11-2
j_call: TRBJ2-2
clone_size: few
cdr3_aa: CASSFYGAGGGSNTGELFF
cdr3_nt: TGTGCCAGCAGCTTTTATGGAGCAGGTGGGGGGAGCAACACCGGGGAGCTGTTTTTT

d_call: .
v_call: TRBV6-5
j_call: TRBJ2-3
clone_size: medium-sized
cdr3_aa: CASSRTGGTDTQYF
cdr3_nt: TGTGCCAGCAGTCGAACTGGCGGGACGGATACGCAGTATTTT

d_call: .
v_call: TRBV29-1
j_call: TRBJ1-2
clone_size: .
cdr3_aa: CSVVPWGGGCTF
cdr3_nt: TGTAGCGTTGTGCCTTGGGGCGGCGGCTGCACCTTC

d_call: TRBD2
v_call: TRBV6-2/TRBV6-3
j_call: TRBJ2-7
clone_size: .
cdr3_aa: CARSSGTSGSYEQHF
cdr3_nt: TGTGCCAGGAGCTCAGGGACTAGCGGGAGTTACGAGCAGCACTTC

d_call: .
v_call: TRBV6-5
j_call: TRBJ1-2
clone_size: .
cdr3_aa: CASCSPVVGYTF
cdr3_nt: TGTGCCAGCTGTTCACCAGTCGTCGGCTACACCTTC

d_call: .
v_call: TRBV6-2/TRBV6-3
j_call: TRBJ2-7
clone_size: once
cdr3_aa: CASSYPGISGYELYF
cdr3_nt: TGTGCCAGCAGCTACCCAGGGATTAGCGGTTACGAGCTGTACTTC

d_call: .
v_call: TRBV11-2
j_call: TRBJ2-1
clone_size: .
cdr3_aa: CDSNLSVTNDQFF
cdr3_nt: TGTGACAGCAACTTATCGGTTACGAATGATCAGTTCTTC

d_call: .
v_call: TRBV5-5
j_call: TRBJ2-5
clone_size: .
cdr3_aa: CASSFEFMNQGTQYF
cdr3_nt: TGTGCCAGCAGCTTTGAATTCATGAACCAAGGGACCCAGTACTTC

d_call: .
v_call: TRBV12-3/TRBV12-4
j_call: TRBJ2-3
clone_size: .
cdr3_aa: CANSFPPPSTYTQYF
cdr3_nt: TGTGCCAACAGTTTTCCTCCCCCTAGCACATATACGCAGTATTTT

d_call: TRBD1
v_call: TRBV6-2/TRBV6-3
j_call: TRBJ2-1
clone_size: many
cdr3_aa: CASSYGTGGVYNEQFF
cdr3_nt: TGTGCCAGCAGTTACGGTACAGGGGGTGTCTACAATGAGCAGTTCTTC

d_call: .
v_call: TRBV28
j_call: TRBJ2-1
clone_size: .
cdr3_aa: CASSRVRGLSEQFF
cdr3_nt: TGTGCCAGCAGTCGCGTCCGGGGGTTAAGTGAGCAGTTCTTC

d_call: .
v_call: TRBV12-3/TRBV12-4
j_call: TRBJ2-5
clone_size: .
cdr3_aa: CASGAYPGNEETQYF
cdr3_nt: TGTGCCAGCGGCGCCTACCCCGGGAACGAAGAGACCCAGTACTTC

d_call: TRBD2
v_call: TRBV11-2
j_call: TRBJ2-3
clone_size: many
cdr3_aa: CASILILAGDADTQYF
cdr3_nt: TGTGCCAGCATCTTAATATTGGCGGGGGACGCAGATACGCAGTATTTT

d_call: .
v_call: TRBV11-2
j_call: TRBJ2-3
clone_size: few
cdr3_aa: CASSPRPAGPDTQYF
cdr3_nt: TGTGCCAGCAGCCCTCGACCAGCGGGCCCAGATACGCAGTATTTT

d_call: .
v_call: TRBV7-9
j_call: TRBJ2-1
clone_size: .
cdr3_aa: CASSLAYGQYNEQFF
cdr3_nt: TGTGCCAGCAGCTTAGCGTATGGACAATACAATGAGCAGTTCTTC

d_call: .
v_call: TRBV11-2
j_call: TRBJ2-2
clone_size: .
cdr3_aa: CASSPDSQLNTGKLFF
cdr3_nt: TGTGCTAGCAGCCCCGATTCCCAATTGAACACCGGGAAGCTGTTTTTT

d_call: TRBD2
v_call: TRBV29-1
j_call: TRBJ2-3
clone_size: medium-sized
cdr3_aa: CSVEDMTSGRTDTQYF
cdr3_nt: TGCAGCGTTGAAGATATGACTAGCGGACGCACAGATACGCAGTATTTT

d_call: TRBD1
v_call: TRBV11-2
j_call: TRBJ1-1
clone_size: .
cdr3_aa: CASSARDRGRMRWSNTEALF
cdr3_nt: TGTGCCAGCAGCGCTCGGGACAGGGGGCGCATGAGGTGGAGTAACACTGAAGCCCTCTTT

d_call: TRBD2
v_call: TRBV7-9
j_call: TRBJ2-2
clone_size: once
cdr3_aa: CASSQLTKLAGANTGELFF
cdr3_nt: TGTGCCAGCAGCCAACTGACCAAACTAGCGGGAGCGAACACCGGGGAGCTGTTTTTT

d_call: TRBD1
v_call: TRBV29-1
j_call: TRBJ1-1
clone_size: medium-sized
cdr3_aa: CSVGQVNTEAFF
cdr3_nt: TGCAGCGTAGGACAGGTGAACACTGAAGCTTTCTTT

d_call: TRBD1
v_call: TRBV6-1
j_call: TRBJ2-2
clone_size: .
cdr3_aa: CTSSGTLPGGAANTGELFF
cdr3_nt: TGTACCAGCAGTGGAACCCTTCCAGGGGGCGCCGCGAACACCGGGGAGCTGTTTTTT

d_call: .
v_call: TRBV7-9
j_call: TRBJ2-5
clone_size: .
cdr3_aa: CASNVQQGQEIQYF
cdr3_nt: TGTGCCAGCAACGTGCAACAGGGACAAGAGATCCAGTACTTC

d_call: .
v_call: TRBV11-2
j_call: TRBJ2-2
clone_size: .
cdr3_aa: CANNPDPQLNTGKLFF
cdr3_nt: TGTGCCAACAACCCCGATCCCCAATTGAACACCGGGAAGCTGTTTTTT

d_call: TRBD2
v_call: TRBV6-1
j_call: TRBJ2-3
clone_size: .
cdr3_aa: CASTPGLADLTDTQYF
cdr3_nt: TGTGCCAGCACTCCGGGACTAGCGGATTTAACAGATACGCAGTATTTT

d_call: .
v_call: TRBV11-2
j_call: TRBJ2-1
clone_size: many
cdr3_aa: CASSLRRDSYNEQFF
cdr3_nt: TGTGCCAGCAGCTTACGGAGGGACTCCTACAATGAGCAGTTCTTC

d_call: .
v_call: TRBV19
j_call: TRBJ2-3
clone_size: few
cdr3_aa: CASSMIDGATDTQYF
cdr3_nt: TGTGCCAGTAGTATGATTGACGGGGCCACAGATACGCAGTATTTT

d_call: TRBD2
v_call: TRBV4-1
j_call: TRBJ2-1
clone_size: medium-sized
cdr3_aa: CASSQGTTSGRVYNEQFF
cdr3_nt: TGCGCCAGCAGCCAAGGCACTACTAGCGGGAGGGTATACAATGAGCAGTTCTTC

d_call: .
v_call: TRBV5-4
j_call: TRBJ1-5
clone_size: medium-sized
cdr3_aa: CASSLDGGTGNQPQHF
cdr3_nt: TGTGCCAGCAGCTTGGATGGGGGTACGGGCAATCAGCCCCAGCATTTT

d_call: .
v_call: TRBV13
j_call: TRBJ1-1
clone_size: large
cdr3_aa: CASSLGGFGIGGTEAFF
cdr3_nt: TGTGCCAGCAGCTTAGGAGGGTTTGGTATTGGGGGCACTGAAGCTTTCTTT

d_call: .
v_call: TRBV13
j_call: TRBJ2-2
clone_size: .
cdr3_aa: CASSLVKGSGVLFF
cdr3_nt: TGTGCCAGCAGCTTAGTGAAAGGGTCTGGGGTGCTGTTTTTT

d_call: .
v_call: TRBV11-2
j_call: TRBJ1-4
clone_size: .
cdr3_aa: CASSPWGGRLFF
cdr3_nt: TGTGCTAGCAGCCCCTGGGGGGGAAGACTATTTTTT

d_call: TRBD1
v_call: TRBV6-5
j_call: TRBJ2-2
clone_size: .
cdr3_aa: CARSPRTGFTSELFF
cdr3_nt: TGTGCCAGGAGTCCGCGGACAGGGTTCACCAGCGAGCTGTTTTTT

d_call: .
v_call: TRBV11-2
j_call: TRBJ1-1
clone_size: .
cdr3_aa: CANSARDKGRKRWSNAEAFF
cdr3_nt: TGTGCCAACAGCGCTCGGGACAAGGGGCGCAAGAGGTGGAGTAACGCTGAAGCTTTCTTT

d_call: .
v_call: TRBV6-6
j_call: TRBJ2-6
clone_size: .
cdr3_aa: CANNLRSRSGANVLTF
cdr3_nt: TGTGCCAATAACCTCCGGAGTCGCTCTGGGGCCAACGTCCTGACTTTC

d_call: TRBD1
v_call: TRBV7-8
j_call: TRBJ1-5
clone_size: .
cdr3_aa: CASSLLETGGKFQHF
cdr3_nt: TGTGCCAGCAGCTTACTTGAAACAGGGGGCAAGTTCCAGCATTTT

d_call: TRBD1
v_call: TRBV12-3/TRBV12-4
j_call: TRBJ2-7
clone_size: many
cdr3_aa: CASSTRDRGGYEQYF
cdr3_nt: TGTGCCAGCAGTACCCGGGACAGGGGCGGGTACGAGCAGTACTTC

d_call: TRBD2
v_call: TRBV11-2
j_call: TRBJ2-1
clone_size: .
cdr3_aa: CASRRRLTGGPGDEQFF
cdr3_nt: TGTGCCAGCAGAAGGAGACTAACGGGGGGGCCGGGGGATGAGCAGTTCTTC

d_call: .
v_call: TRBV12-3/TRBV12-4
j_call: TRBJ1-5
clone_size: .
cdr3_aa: CASSLHSNLPQHF
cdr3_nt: TGCGCCAGCAGTTTACACAGCAATCTGCCCCAGCATTTT